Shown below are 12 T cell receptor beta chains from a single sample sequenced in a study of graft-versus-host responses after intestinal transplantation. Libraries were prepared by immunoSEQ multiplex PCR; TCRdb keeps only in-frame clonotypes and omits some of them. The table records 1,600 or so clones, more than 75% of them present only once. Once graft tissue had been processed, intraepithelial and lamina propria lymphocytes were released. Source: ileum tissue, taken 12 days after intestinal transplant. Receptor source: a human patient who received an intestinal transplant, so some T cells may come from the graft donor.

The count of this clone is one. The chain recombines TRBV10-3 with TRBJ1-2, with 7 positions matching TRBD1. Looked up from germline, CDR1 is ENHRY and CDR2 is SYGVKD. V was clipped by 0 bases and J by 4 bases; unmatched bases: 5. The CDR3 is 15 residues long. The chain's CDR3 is CAISESEGAVYGYTF. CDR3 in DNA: TGTGCCATCAGTGAGTCGGAGGGGGCAGTCTATGGCTACACCTTC.

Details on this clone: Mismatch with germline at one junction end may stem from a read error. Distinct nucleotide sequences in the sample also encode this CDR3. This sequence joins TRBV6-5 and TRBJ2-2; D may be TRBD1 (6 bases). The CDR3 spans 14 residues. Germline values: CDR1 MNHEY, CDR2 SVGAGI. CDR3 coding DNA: TGTGCCAGCAGCGGGACAACCCGACCCGGGGAACTGTTTTTT. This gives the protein CASSGTTRPGELFF.

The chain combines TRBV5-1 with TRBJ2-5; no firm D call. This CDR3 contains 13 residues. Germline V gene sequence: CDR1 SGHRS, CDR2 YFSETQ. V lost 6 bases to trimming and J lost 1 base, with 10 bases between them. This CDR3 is CASNLDVQETQYF. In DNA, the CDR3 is TGCGCCAGCAATTTAGACGTCCAAGAGACCCAGTACTTC.

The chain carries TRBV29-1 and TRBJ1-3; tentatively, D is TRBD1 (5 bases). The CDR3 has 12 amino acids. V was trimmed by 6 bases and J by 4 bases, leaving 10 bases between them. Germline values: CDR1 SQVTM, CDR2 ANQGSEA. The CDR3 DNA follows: TGCAGCGTGTGGGGCTCCGGAAACACCATATATTTT. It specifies CSVWGSGNTIYF.

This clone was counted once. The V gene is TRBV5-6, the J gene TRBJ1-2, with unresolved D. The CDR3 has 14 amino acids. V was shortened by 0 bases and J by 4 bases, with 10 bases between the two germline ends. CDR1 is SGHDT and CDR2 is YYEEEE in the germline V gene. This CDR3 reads CASSLETDPYGYTF. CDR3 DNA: TGTGCCAGCAGCTTGGAGACCGACCCCTATGGCTACACCTTC.

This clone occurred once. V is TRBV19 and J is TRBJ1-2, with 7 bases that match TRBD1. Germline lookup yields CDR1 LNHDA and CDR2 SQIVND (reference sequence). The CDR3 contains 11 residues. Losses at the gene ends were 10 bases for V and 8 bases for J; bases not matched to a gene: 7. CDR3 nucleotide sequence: TGTGCCACCTACAGGGGTTCAGGCTACACCTTC. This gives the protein CATYRGSGYTF.

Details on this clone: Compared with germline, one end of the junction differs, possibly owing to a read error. CDR3 sequence: CARTGGLEQYF. The CDR3 DNA reads TGCGCTAGAACAGGGGGGCTCGAGCAGTACTTC. The J gene is TRBJ2-7, the V gene TRBV25-1; 8 positions match TRBD1. The germline V gene has CDR1 MGHDK and CDR2 SYGVNS. The CDR3 length is 11 residues.

The CDR3 DNA reads as TGTGCCAGCAGCCGACAGGGTGAAGAAAAACTGTTTTTT. This gives the protein CASSRQGEEKLFF. J is TRBJ1-4 and V is TRBV27; 7 nucleotides line up with TRBD1. CDR1 is MNHEY and CDR2 is SMNVEV in the germline V gene (reference sequence). V was pared by 6 bases and J by 8 bases, with 6 bases of the junction left unmatched. CDR3 size: 13 residues.

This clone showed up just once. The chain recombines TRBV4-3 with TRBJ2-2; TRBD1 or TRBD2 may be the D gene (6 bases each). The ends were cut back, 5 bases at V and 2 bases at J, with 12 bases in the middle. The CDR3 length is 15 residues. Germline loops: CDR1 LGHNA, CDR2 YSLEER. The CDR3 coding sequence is TGCGCCAGCAGCGTAGGGGGGCTTAACACCGGGGAGCTGTTTTTT. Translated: CASSVGGLNTGELFF.

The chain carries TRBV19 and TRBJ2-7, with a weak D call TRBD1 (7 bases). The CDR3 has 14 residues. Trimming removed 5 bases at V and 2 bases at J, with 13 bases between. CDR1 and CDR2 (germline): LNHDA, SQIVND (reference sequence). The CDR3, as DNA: TGTGCCAGTAGTGGAGGCGGGACAGCCTACGAGCAGTACTTC. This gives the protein CASSGGGTAYEQYF.

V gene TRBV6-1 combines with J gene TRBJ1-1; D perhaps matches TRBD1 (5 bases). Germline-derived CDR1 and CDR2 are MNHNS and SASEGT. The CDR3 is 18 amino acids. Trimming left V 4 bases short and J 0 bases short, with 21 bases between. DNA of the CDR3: TGTGCCAGCAGTGTTTCGATGGTCCCTTTGGACATGAACACTGAAGCTTTCTTT. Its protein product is CASSVSMVPLDMNTEAFF.

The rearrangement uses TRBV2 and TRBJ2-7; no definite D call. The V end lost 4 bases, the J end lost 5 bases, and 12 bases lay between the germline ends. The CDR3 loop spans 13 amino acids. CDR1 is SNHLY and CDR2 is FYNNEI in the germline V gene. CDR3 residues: CASSAIWGNEQYF. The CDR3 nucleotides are TGTGCCAGCAGTGCGATATGGGGTAACGAGCAGTACTTC.